The following is a T cell receptor beta chain sequence with its context. What it binds is not known. This sample is drawn from a study of T cells after yellow fever vaccination. Findings of the study overall: Reappearing after the booster were most of the clones from primary vaccination (less than 97% CD4, approximately 89% CD8).

V was pared by 5 bases and J by 4 bases, with 7 bases of the junction left unmatched. CDR1 SQVTM and CDR2 ANQGSEA come from the germline V gene. This CDR3 spans 14 amino acids. Template-switching 5'RACE yielded the TCR cDNA; a universal primer site and UMIs were added in the process. TCRdb independently ran MiXCR on the 5' RACE reads; one entry per CDR3 protein. The table has 500,000 to 650,000 distinct CDR3 sequences, around 16% seen once. The J gene is TRBJ2-2, the V gene TRBV29-1; 7 nucleotides match TRBD1. The source is a man between 18 and 35 years old who received the YFV17D yellow fever vaccine. The input for sequencing was PBMCs, taken about 5 days after the first yellow fever vaccination. Written as DNA, the CDR3 is TGCAGCGTTTACAAGACAGGGCCCACCGGGGAGCTGTTTTTT. This gives the protein CSVYKTGPTGELFF.